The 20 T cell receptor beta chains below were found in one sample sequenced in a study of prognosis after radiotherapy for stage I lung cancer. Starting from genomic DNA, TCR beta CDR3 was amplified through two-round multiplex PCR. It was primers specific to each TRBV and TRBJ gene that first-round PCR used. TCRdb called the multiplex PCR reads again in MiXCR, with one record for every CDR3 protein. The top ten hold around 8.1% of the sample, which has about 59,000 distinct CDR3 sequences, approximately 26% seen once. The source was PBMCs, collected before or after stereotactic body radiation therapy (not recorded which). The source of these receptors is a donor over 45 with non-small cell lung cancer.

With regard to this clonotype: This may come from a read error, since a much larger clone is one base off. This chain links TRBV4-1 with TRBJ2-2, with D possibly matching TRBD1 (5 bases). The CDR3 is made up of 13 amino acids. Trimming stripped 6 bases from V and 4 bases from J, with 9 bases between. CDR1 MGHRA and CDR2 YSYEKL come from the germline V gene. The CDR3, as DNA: TGCGCCAGCAGACAGGAGCGCACCGGGGAGCTGTTTTTT. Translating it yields CASRQERTGELFF.

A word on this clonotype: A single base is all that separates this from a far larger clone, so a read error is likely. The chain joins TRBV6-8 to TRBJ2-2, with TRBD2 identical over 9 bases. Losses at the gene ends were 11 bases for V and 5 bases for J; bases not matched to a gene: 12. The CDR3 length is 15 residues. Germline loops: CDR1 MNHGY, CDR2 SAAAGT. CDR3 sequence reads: CACIERGAVTGELFF. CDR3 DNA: TGTGCCTGCATCGAGCGGGGGGCCGTTACCGGGGAGCTGTTTTTT.

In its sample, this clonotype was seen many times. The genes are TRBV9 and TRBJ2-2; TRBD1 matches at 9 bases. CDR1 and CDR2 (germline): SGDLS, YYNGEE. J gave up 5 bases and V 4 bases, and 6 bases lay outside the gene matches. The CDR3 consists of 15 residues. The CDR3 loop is CASSPRQGGTGELFF. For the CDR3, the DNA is TGTGCCAGCAGCCCCCGACAGGGGGGGACCGGGGAGCTGTTTTTT.

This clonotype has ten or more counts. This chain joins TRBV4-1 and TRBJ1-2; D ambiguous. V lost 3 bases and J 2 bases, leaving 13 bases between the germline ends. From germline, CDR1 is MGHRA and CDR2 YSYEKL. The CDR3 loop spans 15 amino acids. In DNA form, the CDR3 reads TGCGCCAGCAGCCACACGGTAGCAGGAAACTATGGCTACACCTTC. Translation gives CASSHTVAGNYGYTF.

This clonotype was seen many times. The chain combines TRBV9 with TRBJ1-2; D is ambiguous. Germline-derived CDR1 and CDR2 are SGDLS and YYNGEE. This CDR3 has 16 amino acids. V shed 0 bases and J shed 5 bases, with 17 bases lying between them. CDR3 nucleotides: TGTGCCAGCAGCGTAGGGTCTGGGAGCGGGCCTTATGGCTACACCTTC. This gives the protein CASSVGSGSGPYGYTF.

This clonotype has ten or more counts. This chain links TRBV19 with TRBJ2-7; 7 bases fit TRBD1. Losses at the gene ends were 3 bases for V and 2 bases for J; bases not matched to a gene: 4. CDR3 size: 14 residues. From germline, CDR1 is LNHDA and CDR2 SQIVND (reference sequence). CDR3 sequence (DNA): TGTGCCAGTAGTATTGGGCAGGGGGCCTACGAGCAGTACTTC. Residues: CASSIGQGAYEQYF.

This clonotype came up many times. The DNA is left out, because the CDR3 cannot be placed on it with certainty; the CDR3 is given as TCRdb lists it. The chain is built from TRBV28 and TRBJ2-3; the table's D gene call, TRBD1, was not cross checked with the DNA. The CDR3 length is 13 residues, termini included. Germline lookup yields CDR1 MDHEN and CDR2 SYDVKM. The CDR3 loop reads CASILGGTDTQYF.

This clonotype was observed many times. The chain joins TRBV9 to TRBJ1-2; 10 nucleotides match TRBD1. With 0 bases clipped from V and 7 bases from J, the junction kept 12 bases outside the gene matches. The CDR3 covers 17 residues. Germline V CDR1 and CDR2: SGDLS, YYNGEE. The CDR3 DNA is TGTGCCAGCAGCGTAGATGGACAGGGGGAAGTTTTCTCTGGCTACACCTTC. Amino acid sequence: CASSVDGQGEVFSGYTF. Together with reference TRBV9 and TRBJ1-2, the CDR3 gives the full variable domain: DSGVTQTPKHLITATGQRVTLRCSPRSGDLSVYWYQQSLDQGLQFLIQYYNGEERAKGNILERFSAQQFPDLHSELNLSSLELGDSALYFCASSVDGQGEVFSGYTFGSGTRLTVV.

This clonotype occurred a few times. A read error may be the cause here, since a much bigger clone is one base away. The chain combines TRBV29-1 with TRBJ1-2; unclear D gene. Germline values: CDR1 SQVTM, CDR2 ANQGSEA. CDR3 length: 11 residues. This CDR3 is CSFDQDYGYTF. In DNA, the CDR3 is TGCAGCTTTGACCAGGACTATGGCTACACCTTC.

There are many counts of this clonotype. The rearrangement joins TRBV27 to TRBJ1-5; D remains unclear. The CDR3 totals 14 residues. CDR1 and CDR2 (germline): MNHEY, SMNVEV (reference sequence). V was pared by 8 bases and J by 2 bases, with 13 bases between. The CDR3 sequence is CASAYSGGNQPQHF. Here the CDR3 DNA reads TGTGCCAGCGCATATAGCGGGGGCAATCAGCCCCAGCATTTT.

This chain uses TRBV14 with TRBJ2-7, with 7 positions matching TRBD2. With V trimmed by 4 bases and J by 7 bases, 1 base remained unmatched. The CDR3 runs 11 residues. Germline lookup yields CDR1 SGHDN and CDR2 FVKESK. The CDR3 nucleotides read TGTGCCAGCAGCCGGGAGGGGGAGCAGTACTTC. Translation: CASSREGEQYF.

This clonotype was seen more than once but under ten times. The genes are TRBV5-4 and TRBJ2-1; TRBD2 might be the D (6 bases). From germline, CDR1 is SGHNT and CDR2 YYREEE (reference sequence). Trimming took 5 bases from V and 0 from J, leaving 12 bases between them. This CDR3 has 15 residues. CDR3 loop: CASRRAGSSYNEQFF. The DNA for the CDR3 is TGTGCCAGCAGGCGGGCGGGGAGCTCCTACAATGAGCAGTTCTTC.

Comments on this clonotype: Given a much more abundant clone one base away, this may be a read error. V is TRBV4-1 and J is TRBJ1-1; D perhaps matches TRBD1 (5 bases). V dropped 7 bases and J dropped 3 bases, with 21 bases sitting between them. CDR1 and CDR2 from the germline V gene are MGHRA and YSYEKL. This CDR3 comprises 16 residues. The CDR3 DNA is TGCGCCAGCATCCCCCCTTCGGGGGGAAGGTACACTGAAGCTTTCTTT. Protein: CASIPPSGGRYTEAFF.

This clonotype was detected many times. This CDR3 is CASTLDSLSGNTIYF. CDR3 nucleotides: TGCGCCAGCACCCTGGACAGCCTCTCTGGAAACACCATATATTTT. This chain joins TRBV5-1 and TRBJ1-3; possibly TRBD1 for D (6 bases). The CDR3 runs to 15 residues. Germline V gene sequence: CDR1 SGHRS, CDR2 YFSETQ. Trimming stripped 6 bases from V and 0 bases from J, with 13 bases between.

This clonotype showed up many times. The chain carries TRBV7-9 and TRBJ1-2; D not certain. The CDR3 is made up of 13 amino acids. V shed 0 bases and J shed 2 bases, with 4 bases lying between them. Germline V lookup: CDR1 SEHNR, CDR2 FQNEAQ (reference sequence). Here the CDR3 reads CASSLAGNYGYTF. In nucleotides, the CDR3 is TGTGCCAGCAGCTTAGCAGGGAACTATGGCTACACCTTC. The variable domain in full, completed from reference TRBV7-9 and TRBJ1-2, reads DTGVSQNPRHKITKRGQNVTFRCDPISEHNRLYWYRQTLGQGPEFLTYFQNEAQLEKSRLLSDRFSAERPKGSFSTLEIQRTEQGDSAMYLCASSLAGNYGYTFGSGTRLTVV.

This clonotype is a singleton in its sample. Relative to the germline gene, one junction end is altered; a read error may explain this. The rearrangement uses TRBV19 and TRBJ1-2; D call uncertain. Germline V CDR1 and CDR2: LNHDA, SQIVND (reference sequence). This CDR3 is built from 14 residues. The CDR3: CSSGEDPPLGGYTF. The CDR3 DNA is TGTTCCAGTGGTGAGGATCCGCCCTTGGGTGGCTACACCTTC.

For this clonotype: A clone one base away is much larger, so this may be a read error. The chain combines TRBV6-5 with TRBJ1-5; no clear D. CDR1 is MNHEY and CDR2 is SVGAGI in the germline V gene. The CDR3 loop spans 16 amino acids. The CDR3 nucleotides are TGTGCCAGCAGTTACTCTGTGACCATTCAAGAGCAGCACCAGCATTTT. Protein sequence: CASSYSVTIQEQHQHF.

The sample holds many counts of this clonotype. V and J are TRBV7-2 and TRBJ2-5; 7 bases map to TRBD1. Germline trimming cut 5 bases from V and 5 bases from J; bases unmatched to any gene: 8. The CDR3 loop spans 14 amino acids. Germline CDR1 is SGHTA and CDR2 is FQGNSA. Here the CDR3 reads CASSPNRGRETQYF. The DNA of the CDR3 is TGTGCCAGCAGCCCCAACAGGGGCCGGGAGACCCAGTACTTC.

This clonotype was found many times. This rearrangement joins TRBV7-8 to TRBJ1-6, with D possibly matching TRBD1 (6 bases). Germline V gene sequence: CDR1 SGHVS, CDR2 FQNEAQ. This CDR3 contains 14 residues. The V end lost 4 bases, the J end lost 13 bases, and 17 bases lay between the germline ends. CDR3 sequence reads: CASSSSGGVWPLHF. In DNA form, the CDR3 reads TGTGCCAGCAGCTCGAGTGGGGGCGTATGGCCCCTCCACTTT.

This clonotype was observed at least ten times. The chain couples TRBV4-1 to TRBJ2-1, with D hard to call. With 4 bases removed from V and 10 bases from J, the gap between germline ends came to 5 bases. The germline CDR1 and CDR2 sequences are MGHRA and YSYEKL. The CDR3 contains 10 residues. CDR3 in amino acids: CASSPGEQFF. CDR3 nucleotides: TGCGCCAGCAGCCCCGGCGAGCAGTTCTTC.